This T cell receptor beta chain emerged from a study of vaccination and CD4 T cells after COVID-19. Study context: Those taking part got two shots of either the BNT162b2 or the mRNA-1273 vaccine. The control cultures got either a CEFX pool, an HIV-1 Nef pool, or no peptide at all.

Comments on this clonotype: As yet, its antigen is unknown.

Findings and limits, study-wide: Analysis of convalescent patients found that 304 of 307 vaccine-specific clones were spike mono-reactive.

Time point specified: late sampling 161 to 241 days after vaccination in three convalescent patients. Treatment specified: roughly ten-day PBMC culture with coronavirus spike peptide pools or control peptides (ViraFEST assay). PCR-confirmed positives ranged from March to December 2020, preceding US Alpha, Beta and Delta variants. The Oncomine TCR Beta short-read assay was what sequenced the DNA obtained from cultured CD4+ T cells. Each CDR3 protein is one row after TCRdb ran MiXCR on the PCR reads. The sample lists 15,000 to 20,000 distinct CDR3 sequences; about half were seen once. The material sequenced was CD4+ T cells from blood, cultured in vitro, taken about 7 months after SARS-CoV-2 vaccination. The clonotype originates from a human donor who had recovered from COVID-19.

The CDR3 sequence: CASSEGTQYF. The CDR3 region has the DNA TGCGCCAGCAGCGAAGGGACCCAGTACTTC. The chain uses TRBV10-1 and TRBJ2-5, with D uncertain. This CDR3 has 10 residues. The V and J ends lost 6 bases and 7 bases respectively, with 6 bases between them. CDR1 is WNHNN, CDR2 SYGVQD, per germline (reference sequence).